These 9 T cell receptor beta chains share one sample of origin, sequenced in a study of T cell responses to AZD1222 COVID-19 vaccine. Only in-frame clones appear in the TCRdb table, and some are missing; sequencing was by immunoSEQ multiplex PCR. Of 25,000 to 35,000 clones in the sample, about nine tenths were seen once. The source material was peripheral blood, sampled on day 0 of AZD1222 vaccination. The receptors here all came from an adult in good health.

The rearrangement uses TRBV30 and TRBJ2-2; no definite D call. The length of the CDR3 is 12 residues. Germline CDR1 and CDR2: GTSNPN and SVGIG (reference sequence). Trimming shortened V by 3 bases and J by 5 bases, and 7 bases separated the two germline ends. The CDR3 loop reads CAWRILTGELFF. DNA of the CDR3: TGTGCCTGGAGGATATTAACCGGGGAGCTGTTTTTT.

This clone showed up just a few times. V gene TRBV11-2 combines with J gene TRBJ1-1; 7 bases map to TRBD1. The CDR3 is 13 residues long. V lost 8 bases, J lost 4 bases, and 7 bases stayed unmatched. CDR1 is SGHAT, CDR2 FQNNGV, per germline. The CDR3 coding sequence is TGTGCCAGCTTCAGGGGGGCGGGCACTGAAGCTTTCTTT. Translating gives CASFRGAGTEAFF.

This clone showed up just a few times. The gene calls are TRBV19 and TRBJ1-3; the D gene is possibly TRBD1 (6 bases). Trimming removed 3 bases from V and 0 bases from J, with 9 bases in between. CDR3 length: 15 amino acids. Germline CDR1 and CDR2: LNHDA and SQIVND (reference sequence). The CDR3 loop is CASSIRGPSGNTIYF. The CDR3 nucleotides read TGTGCCAGTAGTATCAGGGGCCCCTCTGGAAACACCATATATTTT. Based on the CDR3 plus reference TRBV19 and TRBJ1-3, the full variable domain is DGGITQSPKYLFRKEGQNVTLSCEQNLNHDAMYWYRQDPGQGLRLIYYSQIVNDFQKGDIAEGYSVSREKKESFPLTVTSAQKNPTAFYLCASSIRGPSGNTIYFGEGSWLTVV.

The chain has TRBV27 and TRBJ1-2, with no clear D. CDR1 is MNHEY, CDR2 SMNVEV, per germline (reference sequence). CDR3 length: 13 residues. V was trimmed by 3 bases and J by 5 bases, leaving 10 bases between them. CDR3 in DNA: TGTGCCAGCAGTTTGGCAGGCTATTATGGCTACACCTTC. Its translation is CASSLAGYYGYTF.

For the CDR3, the DNA is TGTGCCAGTGCCCCGGGACAGGGGGCCTATCAGCCCCAGCATTTT. This encodes CASAPGQGAYQPQHF. The chain is built from TRBV19 and TRBJ1-5, with 12 bases matching TRBD1. V gave up 8 bases and J gave up 5 bases; unmatched junction bases: 7. This CDR3 comprises 15 residues. Germline CDR1 is LNHDA and CDR2 is SQIVND (reference sequence). Full variable domain (rest looked up from reference TRBV19 and TRBJ1-5): DGGITQSPKYLFRKEGQNVTLSCEQNLNHDAMYWYRQDPGQGLRLIYYSQIVNDFQKGDIAEGYSVSREKKESFPLTVTSAQKNPTAFYLCASAPGQGAYQPQHFGDGTRLSIL.

This clone appeared a single time. V is TRBV4-3 and J is TRBJ2-7; TRBD1 might be the D (6 bases). CDR3 length: 16 residues. V was trimmed by 3 bases and J by 0 bases, leaving 15 bases between them. Germline V CDR1 and CDR2: LGHNA, YSLEER. The CDR3 DNA sequence: TGCGCCAGCAGCCAGAGTACAGGGATCCACTCCTACGAGCAGTACTTC. Translated, it gives CASSQSTGIHSYEQYF.

The CDR3 DNA sequence: TGTGCCAGCAGTGAACTAACAGGGCCGGGCACTGAAGCTTTCTTT. Its protein product is CASSELTGPGTEAFF. This chain links TRBV6-1 with TRBJ1-1, with D perhaps TRBD1 (6 bases). V lost 2 bases and J lost 4, with 14 bases in between. This CDR3 contains 15 residues. Germline loops: CDR1 MNHNS, CDR2 SASEGT.

For the CDR3, the DNA is TGTGCCAGCAGCTTCGGGACAGGATTAGGAAATCAGCCCCAGCATTTT. The encoded protein is CASSFGTGLGNQPQHF. This rearrangement joins TRBV5-6 to TRBJ1-5; 8 bases match TRBD1. V was clipped by 2 bases and J by 4 bases; unmatched bases: 8. Germline assignment: CDR1 SGHDT and CDR2 YYEEEE. The CDR3 has 16 residues.

The rearrangement uses TRBV7-2 and TRBJ2-1, with D tentatively TRBD2 (6 bases). Germline V lookup: CDR1 SGHTA, CDR2 FQGNSA. The CDR3 length is 17 residues. V shed 1 base and J shed 3 bases, with 16 bases lying between them. Here the CDR3 DNA reads TGTGCCAGCAGCTTAGGTTCGGGAGCCGGGGGCTACAATGAGCAGTTCTTC. Translating it yields CASSLGSGAGGYNEQFF.